This T cell receptor beta chain was observed in a study of control samples from healthy donors and cancer patients. The CDR3 runs to 13 residues. Germline V gives CDR1 LGHNA, CDR2 YNFKEQ. The trim removed 10 bases at V and 2 bases at J, leaving 4 bases unmatched. The assay was immunoSEQ multiplex PCR, and TCRdb's table has in-frame clones only and misses some. The sample lists 100,000 to 150,000 clones, 85% to 95% seen once, with just under 0.6% in the top ten. V usage is TRBV4-2 and J usage is TRBJ2-2, with 7 positions matching TRBD1. Sequenced sample: PBMCs. This sequence originates from a man older than 75 with head and neck cancer. The chain's CDR3 is CATGTVNTGELFF. The CDR3 DNA reads TGTGCCACGGGGACAGTCAACACCGGGGAGCTGTTTTTT.